The 7 T cell receptor beta chains in this list originate from one sample, sequenced in a study of early T cells in non-severe SARS-CoV-2 infection. TCRdb reprocessed the 5' RACE reads with MiXCR, giving one entry per CDR3 protein. The table records more than 20,000 distinct CDR3 sequences, 5.5% of them present only once. Sample: whole blood. Receptors were obtained from an adult who was a healthcare worker with PCR-confirmed SARS-CoV-2 infection or an uninfected control (not recorded which).

The genes are TRBV5-1 and TRBJ2-2, with D hard to call. This CDR3 comprises 16 residues. CDR1 and CDR2 (germline): SGHRS, YFSETQ. Trimming shortened V by 4 bases and J by 1 base, and 14 bases separated the two germline ends. The CDR3 DNA follows: TGCGCCAGCAGCACCCGGGCGGCGGTGAACACCGGGGAGCTGTTTTTT. It yields the protein CASSTRAAVNTGELFF.

This clonotype is labeled medium-sized. The chain combines TRBV12-3 or TRBV12-4 with TRBJ1-2; possibly TRBD1 for D (6 bases). The CDR3 extends over 13 amino acids. V was trimmed by 6 bases and J by 8 bases, leaving 16 bases between them. CDR3 sequence: CASRRTDLAGYTF. The CDR3 DNA sequence: TGTGCCAGCAGACGGACAGACCTTGCCGGCTACACCTTC.

Many counts were recorded for this clonotype. The chain has TRBV3-1 and TRBJ2-1; possible D gene TRBD2, 6 bases. The CDR3 runs 13 residues. V gave up 7 bases and J gave up 10 bases, with 17 bases separating them. Germline CDR1 reads LGHDT; CDR2 reads YNNKEL (reference sequence). CDR3 DNA sequence: TGTGCCAGCACGGGCGGGACCACTAAAGAGCAGTTCTTC. Its translation is CASTGGTTKEQFF.

This clonotype showed up just a few times. CDR3 DNA: TGCAGCATCCGCGGACGGTGGGGGGTCACTGAAGCTTTCTTT. This codes for CSIRGRWGVTEAFF. The V and J genes are TRBV29-1 and TRBJ1-1; D is possibly TRBD1 (5 bases). Germline loops: CDR1 SQVTM, CDR2 ANQGSEA. This CDR3 region has 14 residues. Between the trimmed V and J ends, which lost 8 bases and 4 bases, there was a span of 20 bases.

This clonotype qualifies as medium-sized. The chain is built from TRBV10-2 and TRBJ2-1, with D unclear. The CDR3 covers 12 residues. Germline V gene sequence: CDR1 WSHSY, CDR2 SAAADI. V lost 5 bases, J lost 7 bases, and 9 bases lay in between. The CDR3 sequence: CASSLRSNEQFF. Here the CDR3 DNA reads TGCGCCAGCAGTTTACGATCGAATGAGCAGTTCTTC.

J is TRBJ1-1 and V is TRBV10-2; D unclear. Trimming took 3 bases from V and 7 from J, leaving 9 bases between them. The CDR3 is made up of 12 amino acids. Germline V gene lookup returns CDR1 WSHSY and CDR2 SAAADI. The CDR3 reads CASSENSFEAFF. The CDR3 nucleotides read TGCGCCAGCAGTGAAAACAGTTTTGAAGCTTTCTTT.

The sample holds a few counts of this clonotype. V usage is TRBV12-2 and J usage is TRBJ2-7; no check of the table's D call, TRBD1, against the DNA was made. TRBV12-2 is noted as a pseudogene. This CDR3 spans 17 amino acids. CDR3 protein: CASRPGETGDSPYEQYF. The CDR3 region has the DNA TGTGCAAGTCGGCCCGGAGAGACAGGGGATTCCCCCTACGAGCAGTACTTC.